A selection of T cell receptor beta chains follows, all from one sample in a study of liver allograft versus peripheral blood T cells. TCRdb independently ran MiXCR on the reads; one entry per CDR3 protein. The table lists roughly 11,000 distinct CDR3 sequences, 23% of them singletons. These receptors all come from a human patient who had a liver transplant. Some of the T cells might come from the graft donor. Each CDR3 is given with its conserved first and last residue. The D gene is left open where the match is weak. Not all rows give a size; the values are once, few, many and, for expanded clones, a class.

clone size: many
V gene: TRBV7-2
D gene: .
J gene: TRBJ2-1
CDR3 DNA: TGTGCCAGCAGCTGGCCGCTAGCCTACAATGAGCAGTTCTTC
CDR3 protein: CASSWPLAYNEQFF

clone size: few
V gene: TRBV18
D gene: .
J gene: TRBJ1-5
CDR3 DNA: TGTGCCAGCTCCTGGGGTAGCAATCAGCCCCAGCATTTT
CDR3 protein: CASSWGSNQPQHF

clone size: medium-sized
V gene: TRBV6-6
D gene: .
J gene: TRBJ1-1
CDR3 DNA: TGTGCCAGCAGGCTGAAGGGAGCTTTCTTT
CDR3 protein: CASRLKGAFF

clone size: .
V gene: TRBV12-3/TRBV12-4
D gene: .
J gene: TRBJ1-4
CDR3 DNA: TGTGCCAGCACCTTCGCACGTAATGAAAAACTGTTTTTT
CDR3 protein: CASTFARNEKLFF

clone size: .
V gene: TRBV7-9
D gene: .
J gene: TRBJ1-2
CDR3 DNA: TGTGCCAGCAGCTTAATCCGGGATGACACCTTC
CDR3 protein: CASSLIRDDTF

clone size: medium-sized
V gene: TRBV29-1
D gene: .
J gene: TRBJ2-7
CDR3 DNA: TGCAGCGTTACTCAGGCCTACGAGCAGTACTTC
CDR3 protein: CSVTQAYEQYF

clone size: .
V gene: TRBV12-3/TRBV12-4
D gene: TRBD1
J gene: TRBJ1-2
CDR3 DNA: TGTGCCAGCAGTGCACAGGGGGCCGGGATATACACCTTC
CDR3 protein: CASSAQGAGIYTF

clone size: medium-sized
V gene: TRBV6-6
D gene: TRBD1
J gene: TRBJ1-1
CDR3 DNA: TGTGCCAGCAGTCGACAGGGATCGAACACTGAAGCTTTCTTT
CDR3 protein: CASSRQGSNTEAFF

clone size: medium-sized
V gene: TRBV18
D gene: .
J gene: TRBJ1-2
CDR3 DNA: TGTGCCAGCTCACCAGACAGCCGCTTTTTCTATGGCTACACCTTC
CDR3 protein: CASSPDSRFFYGYTF

clone size: medium-sized
V gene: TRBV19
D gene: .
J gene: TRBJ1-5
CDR3 DNA: TGTGCCAGTAGTCCTTATGGGGCAGAGAATCAGCCCCAGCATTTT
CDR3 protein: CASSPYGAENQPQHF